This TCR beta chain was found in a study of identifying expanded T cells in peripheral blood. General study points: Technical replicates showed roughly 1.2 changed clones; roughly two weeks roughly 16; four weeks 19. Two-week clone count variance significantly increased as total template count grew.

The table came from immunoSEQ multiplex PCR; TCRdb's copy has only in-frame clones and leaves some out. The sample records 75,000 to 90,000 clones, almost 85% being singletons. This clone was seen once. Its antigen is unidentified. This CDR3 contains 13 residues. Germline V gene sequence: CDR1 SEHNR, CDR2 FQNEAQ (reference sequence). V was pared by 5 bases and J by 4 bases, with 10 bases between. No infections or other immune events were documented during collection. The sequence derives from a person aged 18 to 70 in good health. J is TRBJ2-3 and V is TRBV7-9; D is ambiguous. Sequenced material: blood. The CDR3 coding sequence is TGTGCCAGCAGCCTTATCATACCAGATACGCAGTATTTT. This codes for CASSLIIPDTQYF.